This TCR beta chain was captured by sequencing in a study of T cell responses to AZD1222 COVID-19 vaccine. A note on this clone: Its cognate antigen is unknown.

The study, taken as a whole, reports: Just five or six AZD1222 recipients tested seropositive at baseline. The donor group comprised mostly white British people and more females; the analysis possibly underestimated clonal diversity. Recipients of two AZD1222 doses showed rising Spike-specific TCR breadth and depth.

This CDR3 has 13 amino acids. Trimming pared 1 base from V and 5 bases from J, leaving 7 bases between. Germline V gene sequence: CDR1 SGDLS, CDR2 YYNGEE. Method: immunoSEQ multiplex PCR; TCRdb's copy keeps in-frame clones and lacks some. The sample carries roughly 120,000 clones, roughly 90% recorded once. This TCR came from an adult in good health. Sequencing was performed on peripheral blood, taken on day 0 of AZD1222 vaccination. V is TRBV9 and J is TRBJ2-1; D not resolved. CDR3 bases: TGTGCCAGCAGCGTATCACCCGACAATGAGCAGTTCTTC. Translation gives CASSVSPDNEQFF. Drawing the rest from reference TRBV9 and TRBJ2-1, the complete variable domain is DSGVTQTPKHLITATGQRVTLRCSPRSGDLSVYWYQQSLDQGLQFLIQYYNGEERAKGNILERFSAQQFPDLHSELNLSSLELGDSALYFCASSVSPDNEQFFGPGTRLTVL.